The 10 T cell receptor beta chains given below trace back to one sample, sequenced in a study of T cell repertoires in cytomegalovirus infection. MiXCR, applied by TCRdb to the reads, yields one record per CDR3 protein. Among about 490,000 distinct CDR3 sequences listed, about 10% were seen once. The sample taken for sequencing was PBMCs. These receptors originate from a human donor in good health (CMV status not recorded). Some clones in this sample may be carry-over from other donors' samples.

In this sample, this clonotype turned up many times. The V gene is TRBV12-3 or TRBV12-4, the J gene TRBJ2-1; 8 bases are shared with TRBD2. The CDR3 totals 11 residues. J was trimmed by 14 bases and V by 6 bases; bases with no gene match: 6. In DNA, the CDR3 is TGTGCCAGCAGCCCTAGCGGGCCAGAGTTCTTC. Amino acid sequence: CASSPSGPEFF.

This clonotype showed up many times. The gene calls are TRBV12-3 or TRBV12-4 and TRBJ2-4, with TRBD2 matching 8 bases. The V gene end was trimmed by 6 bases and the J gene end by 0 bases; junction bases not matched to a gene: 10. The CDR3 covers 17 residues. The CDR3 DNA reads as TGTGCCAGCAGCCCTCCCGGGGGGGTACTAGCCAAAAACATTCAGTACTTC. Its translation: CASSPPGGVLAKNIQYF.

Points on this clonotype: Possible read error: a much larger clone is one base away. The CDR3 is CASTSPGQDRGTNYGYTF. The CDR3 nucleotides are TGTGCCAGTACTTCACCGGGACAGGACCGGGGGACCAACTATGGCTACACCTTC. The rearrangement uses TRBV19 and TRBJ1-2; 8 bases align to TRBD1. The J segment lost 2 bases and the V segment lost 7 bases, leaving 18 bases of the junction unmatched. CDR1 and CDR2 (germline): LNHDA, SQIVND (reference sequence). The CDR3 contains 18 residues.

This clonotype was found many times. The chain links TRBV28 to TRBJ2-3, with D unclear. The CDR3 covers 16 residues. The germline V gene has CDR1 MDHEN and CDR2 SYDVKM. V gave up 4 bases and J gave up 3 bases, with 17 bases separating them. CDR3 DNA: TGTGCCAGCAGTTGGTCTACGACTTTCCCGACAGATACGCAGTATTTT. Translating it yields CASSWSTTFPTDTQYF.

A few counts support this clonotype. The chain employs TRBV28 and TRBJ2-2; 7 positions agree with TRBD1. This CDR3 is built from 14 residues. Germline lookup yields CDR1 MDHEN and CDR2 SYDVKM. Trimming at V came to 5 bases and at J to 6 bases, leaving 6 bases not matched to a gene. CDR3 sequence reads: CASSTGVLPGELFF. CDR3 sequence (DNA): TGTGCCAGCAGTACAGGGGTGCTTCCCGGGGAGCTGTTTTTT. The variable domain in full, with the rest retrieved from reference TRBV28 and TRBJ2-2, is DVKVTQSSRYLVKRTGEKVFLECVQDMDHENMFWYRQDPGLGLRLIYFSYDVKMKEKGDIPEGYSVSREKKERFSLILESASTNQTSMYLCASSTGVLPGELFFGEGSRLTVL.

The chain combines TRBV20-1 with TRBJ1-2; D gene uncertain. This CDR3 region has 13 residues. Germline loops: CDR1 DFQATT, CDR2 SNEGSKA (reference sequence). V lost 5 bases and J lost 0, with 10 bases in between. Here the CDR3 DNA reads TGCAGTGCTGTGACGGATGCTAACTATGGCTACACCTTC. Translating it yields CSAVTDANYGYTF.

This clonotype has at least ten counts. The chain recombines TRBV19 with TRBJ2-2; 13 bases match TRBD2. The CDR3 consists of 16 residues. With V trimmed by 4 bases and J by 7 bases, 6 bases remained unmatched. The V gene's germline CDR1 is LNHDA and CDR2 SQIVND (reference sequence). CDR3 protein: CASSTAGTSGIGELFF. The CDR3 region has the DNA TGTGCCAGTAGTACCGCCGGGACTAGCGGGATCGGGGAGCTGTTTTTT.

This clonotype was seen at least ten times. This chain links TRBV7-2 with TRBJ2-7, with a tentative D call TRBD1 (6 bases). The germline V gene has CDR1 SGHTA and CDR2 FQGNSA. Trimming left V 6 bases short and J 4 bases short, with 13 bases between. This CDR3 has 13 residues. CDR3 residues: CASSRGQPYEQYF. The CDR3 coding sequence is TGTGCCAGCAGTCGAGGACAGCCTTACGAGCAGTACTTC.

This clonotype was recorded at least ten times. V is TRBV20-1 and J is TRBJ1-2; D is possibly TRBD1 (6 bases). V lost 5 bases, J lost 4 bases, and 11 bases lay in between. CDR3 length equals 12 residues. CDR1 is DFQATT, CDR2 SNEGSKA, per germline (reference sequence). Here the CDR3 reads CSAPLGAYGYTF. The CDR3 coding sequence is TGCAGTGCTCCCTTGGGGGCCTATGGCTACACCTTC.

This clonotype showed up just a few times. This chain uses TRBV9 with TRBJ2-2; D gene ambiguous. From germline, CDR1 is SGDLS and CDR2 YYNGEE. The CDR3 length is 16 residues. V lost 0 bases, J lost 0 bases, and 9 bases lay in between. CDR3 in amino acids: CASSVGVGANTGELFF. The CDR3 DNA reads TGTGCCAGCAGCGTAGGGGTCGGTGCGAACACCGGGGAGCTGTTTTTT.